Listed here are 23 T cell receptor beta chains from one sample, sequenced in a study of T-cell memory formation after mild COVID-19. TCRdb ran MiXCR on the 5' RACE reads and lists one entry per CDR3 protein. In the table there are 380,000 or so distinct CDR3 sequences, around an eighth of which are singletons. The source material was PBMCs or a T cell subset sorted from them (not recorded which). The receptors come from a man between 18 and 35 years old who had mild COVID-19 (a few samples of this study predate the infection). Cell type and time point are not known.

The CDR3 nucleotides are TGCGCCAGCAGCTTGGACGTACCCCCCGGGGAGCTGTTTTTT. Protein product: CASSLDVPPGELFF. This chain uses TRBV5-1 with TRBJ2-2; D not resolved. The CDR3 is 14 residues long. V was cut by 0 bases and J by 6 bases, with 9 bases left in between. CDR1 is SGHRS, CDR2 YFSETQ, per germline.

The rearrangement links TRBV4-1 to TRBJ2-2, with TRBD2 identical over 7 bases. The CDR3 sequence is 16 residues long. Germline-derived CDR1 and CDR2 are MGHRA and YSYEKL. V gave up 2 bases and J gave up 4 bases; unmatched junction bases: 7. The CDR3, as DNA: TGCGCCAGCAGCCAAATCAGCGGGGTATTCACCGGGGAGCTGTTTTTT. The encoded protein is CASSQISGVFTGELFF.

The V call is TRBV2, the J call TRBJ2-3; D gene unclear. V was cut by 1 base and J by 4 bases, with 15 bases left in between. Germline loops: CDR1 SNHLY, CDR2 FYNNEI. This CDR3 region has 16 residues. CDR3 nucleotide sequence: TGTGCCAGCAGTGAAGAAAGTGATAAGTCCCCAGATACGCAGTATTTT. Amino acid sequence: CASSEESDKSPDTQYF.

This clonotype showed up many times. The gene calls are TRBV6-5 and TRBJ2-2, with 15 bases aligning to TRBD2. V dropped 6 bases and J dropped 6; count of bases not matched to a gene: 14. CDR1 is MNHEY, CDR2 SVGAGI, per germline. The CDR3 covers 19 residues. The CDR3 nucleotides read TGTGCCAGCAGAGGCGGACTAGCGGGGGGGCCGTATATGGCCGGGGAGCTGTTTTTT. The encoded protein is CASRGGLAGGPYMAGELFF.

This clonotype was counted between two and nine times. V usage is TRBV12-3 or TRBV12-4 and J usage is TRBJ2-1, with D unclear. V was cut by 8 bases and J by 6 bases, with 11 bases left in between. This CDR3 region has 12 residues. The CDR3 region has the DNA TGTGCCAGCCAACGGCTAGGCAATGAGCAGTTCTTC. The encoded protein is CASQRLGNEQFF.

This clonotype was picked up a small number of times. The genes are TRBV27 and TRBJ2-4; D is undetermined. Germline lookup yields CDR1 MNHEY and CDR2 SMNVEV (reference sequence). This CDR3 is built from 12 residues. Deletions cut 2 bases from V and 6 bases from J, with 5 bases between. In DNA, the CDR3 is TGTGCCAGCAGTTTAAATGGAAACATTCAGTACTTC. Residues: CASSLNGNIQYF.

As to this clonotype: The junction does not match germline at one end; this may be a read error. CDR3 amino acids: CVSSLYRGLASTDTQYF. The CDR3 bases are TGTGTCAGCAGCCTTTACCGGGGACTAGCTAGCACAGATACGCAGTATTTT. The V gene is TRBV3-1, the J gene TRBJ2-3; the match to TRBD2 covers 9 bases. The CDR3 consists of 17 residues. From germline, CDR1 is LGHDT and CDR2 YNNKEL (reference sequence).

The chain uses TRBV9 and TRBJ2-7; D is unresolved. V shed 0 bases and J shed 3 bases, with 10 bases lying between them. The CDR3 sequence is 14 residues long. The germline V gene has CDR1 SGDLS and CDR2 YYNGEE. The CDR3 protein is CASSVDYDGYEQYF. CDR3 nucleotide sequence: TGTGCCAGCAGCGTAGATTACGACGGCTACGAGCAGTACTTC.

This clonotype has more than one count but fewer than ten. J is TRBJ2-1 and V is TRBV18; no reliable D call. This CDR3 has 12 residues. V was pared by 5 bases and J by 8 bases, with 10 bases between. The germline V gene encodes CDR1 KGHSH and CDR2 LQKENI. As DNA, the CDR3 is TGTGCCAGCTCAGCGGATCGGGATGAGCAGTTCTTC. Its protein is CASSADRDEQFF. The full variable domain, with the rest looked up from reference TRBV18 and TRBJ2-1, is NAGVMQNPRHLVRRRGQEARLRCSPMKGHSHVYWYRQLPEEGLKFMVYLQKENIIDESGMPKERFSAEFPKEGPSILRIQQVVRGDSAAYFCASSADRDEQFFGPGTRLTVL.

This clonotype occurred a few times. The chain carries TRBV20-1 and TRBJ1-1; a possible D gene is TRBD1 (5 bases). Germline V lookup: CDR1 DFQATT, CDR2 SNEGSKA (reference sequence). The CDR3 contains 12 residues. V was clipped by 6 bases and J by 8 bases, with 16 bases between them. The CDR3 protein is CSAALRGGEAFF. As DNA, the CDR3 is TGCAGTGCAGCCCTGAGGGGCGGAGAAGCTTTCTTT.

The V and J genes are TRBV6-1 and TRBJ1-6; 7 bases map to TRBD1. V lost 5 bases and J lost 8; bases outside the gene matches: 9. Germline V CDR1 and CDR2: MNHNS, SASEGT. This CDR3 is 15 amino acids long. This CDR3 is CASSQTGWDHSPLHF. Here the CDR3 DNA reads TGTGCCAGCAGTCAGACAGGGTGGGATCATTCACCCCTCCACTTT.

The J gene is TRBJ2-7, the V gene TRBV5-4; tentatively, D is TRBD1 (5 bases). Germline values: CDR1 SGHNT, CDR2 YYREEE (reference sequence). The V end was cut by 4 bases, the J end by 3 bases, with 8 bases between. The CDR3 is 12 residues long. CDR3 protein: CASSIDSYEQYV. The CDR3 DNA follows: TGTGCCAGCAGCATCGACAGCTACGAGCAGTACGTC.

This clonotype has ten or more counts. The rearrangement uses TRBV20-1 and TRBJ1-1, with TRBD1 as a possible D gene (5 bases). V was shortened by 6 bases and J by 4 bases, with 15 bases between the two germline ends. Germline V CDR1 and CDR2: DFQATT, SNEGSKA (reference sequence). This CDR3 contains 13 residues. The CDR3: CSASRGESTEAFF. CDR3 sequence (DNA): TGCAGTGCCAGTCGGGGGGAGAGCACTGAAGCTTTCTTT.

This clonotype has just a few counts. A clone one base away is much larger, so this may be a read error. The chain links TRBV11-2 to TRBJ2-3; D remains unclear. Germline-derived CDR1 and CDR2 are SGHAT and FQNNGV. V lost 3 bases, J lost 2 bases, and 6 bases lay in between. The CDR3 runs 13 residues. The CDR3 spells CASSFPATDTQYF. CDR3 nucleotide sequence: TGTGCCAGCAGCTTTCCCGCCACAGATACGCAGTATTTT.

The chain has TRBV10-3 and TRBJ1-2, with TRBD1 as a possible D gene (6 bases). CDR1 ENHRY and CDR2 SYGVKD come from the germline V gene. Trimming removed 6 bases from V and 7 bases from J, with 12 bases in between. The CDR3 sequence is 12 residues long. The CDR3 spells CAISTGPRGYTF. The CDR3 DNA follows: TGTGCCATCAGCACAGGGCCCCGTGGCTACACCTTC.

In its sample, this clonotype was seen a few times. This chain joins TRBV7-2 and TRBJ1-4; 9 bases match TRBD1. The CDR3 is made up of 16 amino acids. Germline V CDR1 and CDR2: SGHTA, FQGNSA. V was clipped by 5 bases and J by 4 bases; unmatched bases: 8. CDR3 loop: CASSVSSTGGNEKLFF. CDR3 DNA sequence: TGTGCCAGCAGCGTATCCTCGACAGGGGGTAATGAAAAACTGTTTTTT.

This clonotype was counted a few times. The chain recombines TRBV29-1 with TRBJ2-1, with 12 nucleotides matching TRBD1. V was clipped by 6 bases and J by 5 bases; unmatched bases: 5. CDR1 and CDR2 from the germline V gene are SQVTM and ANQGSEA. This CDR3 comprises 14 residues. CDR3 DNA: TGCAGCGTCCCGGGACAGGGGGCGGACAATGAGCAGTTCTTC. Its protein product is CSVPGQGADNEQFF.

This clonotype was observed a few times. The J gene is TRBJ2-7, the V gene TRBV11-2; TRBD2 might be the D (7 bases). The germline CDR1 and CDR2 sequences are SGHAT and FQNNGV. V was cut by 4 bases and J by 5 bases, with 21 bases left in between. CDR3 length equals 16 residues. CDR3 sequence reads: CASSSQLGGAGNEQYF. Here the CDR3 DNA reads TGTGCCAGCAGCTCCCAACTGGGGGGGGCAGGCAACGAGCAGTACTTC. The full variable domain, rest sourced from reference TRBV11-2 and TRBJ2-7, is EAGVAQSPRYKIIEKRQSVAFWCNPISGHATLYWYQQILGQGPKLLIQFQNNGVVDDSQLPKDRFSAERLKGVDSTLKIQPAKLEDSAVYLCASSSQLGGAGNEQYFGPGTRLTVT.

This clonotype occurred a few times. The gene calls are TRBV29-1 and TRBJ1-5; tentative D call: TRBD1 (6 bases). V lost 6 bases and J 4 bases, leaving 13 bases between the germline ends. Germline lookup yields CDR1 SQVTM and CDR2 ANQGSEA. This CDR3 has 13 residues. CDR3 DNA: TGCAGCGTAGGGTGGGGGGCTAATCAGCCCCAGCATTTT. This codes for CSVGWGANQPQHF.

The chain uses TRBV6-6 and TRBJ2-3; 10 bases align to TRBD1. This CDR3 region has 15 residues. V trimming: 2 bases; J trimming: 4 bases; junction bases outside the gene matches: 3. The V gene's germline CDR1 is MNHNY and CDR2 SVGAGI (reference sequence). The CDR3 nucleotides read TGTGCCAGCAGTTACCCTGGACAGGGGGCAGATACGCAGTATTTT. It yields the protein CASSYPGQGADTQYF.

This clonotype was found a few times. The chain is built from TRBV7-9 and TRBJ2-5, with D perhaps matching TRBD2 (5 bases). Germline V gives CDR1 SEHNR, CDR2 FQNEAQ (reference sequence). The germline V and J ends were trimmed by 8 bases and 8 bases, with 9 bases remaining between them. This CDR3 has 10 amino acids. The CDR3 bases are TGTGCCAGCCCTAGCCATACCCAGTACTTC. It is translated as CASPSHTQYF.

This clonotype was observed at least ten times. The rearrangement uses TRBV7-3 and TRBJ2-2, with D perhaps given as TRBD1 or TRBD2 (5 bases each). Germline V gene data show CDR1 as SGHTA and CDR2 as FQGTGA. Trimming took 4 bases from V and 4 from J, leaving 13 bases between them. This CDR3 contains 15 residues. The CDR3 DNA reads TGTGCCAGCAGCTCTGGGGCAGGGACCACCGGGGAGCTGTTTTTT. Translation gives CASSSGAGTTGELFF.

The chain joins TRBV4-1 to TRBJ2-2; D is undetermined. The CDR3 length is 13 residues. Deletions cut 3 bases from V and 4 bases from J, with 6 bases between. Germline CDR1 MGHRA, CDR2 YSYEKL. The CDR3 region has the DNA TGCGCCAGCAGCCAGTGGGTCACCGGGGAGCTGTTTTTT. Amino acid sequence: CASSQWVTGELFF.